This T cell receptor (beta chain) was sequenced for a study of CD8+CD57+ T cells in acquired aplastic anemia. On the study more broadly: The average for DNA from sorted CD4+ and CD8+ cells was 3 to 3.5 ug. Read counts for CD4+ cells (from healthy donors) averaged about 10.8 million. Findings and limits, study-wide: No significant difference in CD8+ Simpson's diversity was found between patients and controls. Sharing between patients and controls was observed for twenty-nine CD8+ CDR3 sequences.

This clonotype has ten or more counts. Its antigen is undetermined. Germline values: CDR1 SEHNR, CDR2 FQNEAQ (reference sequence). The junction had 14 bases not matched to a gene; V was cut back by 5 bases and J by 5 bases. The CDR3 consists of 17 residues. Profiling that covered TCR beta VDJ and CDR3 relied on genomic DNA as its template. TCRdb reanalysed the reads using MiXCR and keeps one entry per CDR3 protein. The sample shows 55,000 to 80,000 distinct CDR3 sequences, 54% of them seen only once. The sample was sorted CD4+, CD8+, or CD8+CD57+ T cells (not recorded which) from PBMCs. The clonotype originates from a human donor in good health, serving as a control. J is TRBJ1-2 and V is TRBV7-9; 10 positions agree with TRBD1. The CDR3 bases are TGTGCCAGCAGCCAAAGCGCCCAGGACAGGGGGGATTATGGCTACACCTTC. Amino acids: CASSQSAQDRGDYGYTF.